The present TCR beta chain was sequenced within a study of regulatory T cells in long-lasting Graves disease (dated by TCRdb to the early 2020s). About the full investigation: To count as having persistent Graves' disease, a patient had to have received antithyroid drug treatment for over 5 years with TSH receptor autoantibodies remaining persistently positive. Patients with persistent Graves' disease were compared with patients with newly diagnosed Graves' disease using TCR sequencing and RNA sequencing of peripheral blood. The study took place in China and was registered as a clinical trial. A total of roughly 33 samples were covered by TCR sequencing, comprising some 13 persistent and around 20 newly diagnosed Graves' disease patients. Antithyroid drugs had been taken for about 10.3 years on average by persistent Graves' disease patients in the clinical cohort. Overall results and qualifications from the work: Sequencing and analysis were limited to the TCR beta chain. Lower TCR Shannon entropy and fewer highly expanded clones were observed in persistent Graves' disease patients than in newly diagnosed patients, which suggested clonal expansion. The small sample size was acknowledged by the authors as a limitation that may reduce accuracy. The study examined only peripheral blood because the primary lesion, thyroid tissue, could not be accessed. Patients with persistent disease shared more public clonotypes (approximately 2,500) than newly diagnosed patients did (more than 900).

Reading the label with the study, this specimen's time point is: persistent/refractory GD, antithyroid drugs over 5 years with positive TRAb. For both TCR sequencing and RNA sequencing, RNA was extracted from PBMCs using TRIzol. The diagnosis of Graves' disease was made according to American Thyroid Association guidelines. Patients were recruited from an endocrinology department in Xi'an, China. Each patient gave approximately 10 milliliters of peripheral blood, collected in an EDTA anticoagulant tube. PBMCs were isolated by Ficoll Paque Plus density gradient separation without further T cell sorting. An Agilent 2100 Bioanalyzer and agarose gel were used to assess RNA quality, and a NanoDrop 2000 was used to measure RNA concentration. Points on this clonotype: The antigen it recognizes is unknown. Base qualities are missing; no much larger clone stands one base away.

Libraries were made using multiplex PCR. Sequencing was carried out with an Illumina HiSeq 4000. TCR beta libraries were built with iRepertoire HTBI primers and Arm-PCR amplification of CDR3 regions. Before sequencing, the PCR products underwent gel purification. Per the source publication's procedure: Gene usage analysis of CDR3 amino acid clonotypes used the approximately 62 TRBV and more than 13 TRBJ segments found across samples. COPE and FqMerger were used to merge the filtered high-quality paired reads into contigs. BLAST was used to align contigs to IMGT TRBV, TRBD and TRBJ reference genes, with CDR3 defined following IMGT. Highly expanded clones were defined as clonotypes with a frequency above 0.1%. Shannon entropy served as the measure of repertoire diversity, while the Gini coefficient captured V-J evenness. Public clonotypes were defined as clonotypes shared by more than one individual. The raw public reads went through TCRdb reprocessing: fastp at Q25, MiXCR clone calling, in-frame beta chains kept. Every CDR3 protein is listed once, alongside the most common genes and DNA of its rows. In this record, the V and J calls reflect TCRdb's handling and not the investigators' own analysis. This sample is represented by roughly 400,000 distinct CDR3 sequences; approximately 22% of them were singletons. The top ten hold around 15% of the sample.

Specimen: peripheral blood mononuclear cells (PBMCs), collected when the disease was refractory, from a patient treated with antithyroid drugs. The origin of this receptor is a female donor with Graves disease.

The nucleotide sequence reads TGTGCCAGCAGTACGGGACGGGGACAACAGCCCCAGCATTTT. This yields the protein CASSTGRGQQPQHF. This chain joins TRBV11-2 to TRBJ1-5; tentative D gene TRBD1, with 6 bases matching. V and J are truncated by 6 bases and 7 bases respectively, leaving an intervening sequence of 16 bases. The CDR3 holds 14 amino acids from the cysteine to the phenylalanine. Kept here is only the CDR3 DNA, which spans 42 bases and is read in frame from base 1. From the germline V gene, CDR1 is SGHAT and CDR2 is FQNNGV.